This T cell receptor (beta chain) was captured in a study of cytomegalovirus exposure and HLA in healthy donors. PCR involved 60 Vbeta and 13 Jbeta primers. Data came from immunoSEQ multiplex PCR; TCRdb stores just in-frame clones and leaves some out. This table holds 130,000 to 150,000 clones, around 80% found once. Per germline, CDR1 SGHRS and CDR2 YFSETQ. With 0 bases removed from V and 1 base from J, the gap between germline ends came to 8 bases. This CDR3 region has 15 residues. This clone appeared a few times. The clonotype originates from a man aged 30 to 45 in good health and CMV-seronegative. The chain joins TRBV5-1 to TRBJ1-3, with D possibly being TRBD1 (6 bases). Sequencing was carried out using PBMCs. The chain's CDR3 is CASSLEGGSGNTIYF. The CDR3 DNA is TGCGCCAGCAGCTTGGAAGGGGGATCTGGAAACACCATATATTTT.